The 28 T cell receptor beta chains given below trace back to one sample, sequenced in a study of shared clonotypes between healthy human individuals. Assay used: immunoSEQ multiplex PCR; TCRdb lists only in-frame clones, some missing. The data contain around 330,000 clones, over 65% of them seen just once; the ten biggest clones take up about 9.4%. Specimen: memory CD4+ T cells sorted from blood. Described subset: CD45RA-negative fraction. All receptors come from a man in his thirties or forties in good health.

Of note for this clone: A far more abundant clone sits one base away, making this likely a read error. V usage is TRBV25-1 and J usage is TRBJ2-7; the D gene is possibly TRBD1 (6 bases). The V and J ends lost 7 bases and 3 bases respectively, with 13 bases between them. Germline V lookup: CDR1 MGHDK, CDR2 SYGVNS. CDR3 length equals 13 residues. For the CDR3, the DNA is TGTGCCAGCAAGGATCAGGGGAACTACGAGCAGTACTTC. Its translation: CASKDQGNYEQYF.

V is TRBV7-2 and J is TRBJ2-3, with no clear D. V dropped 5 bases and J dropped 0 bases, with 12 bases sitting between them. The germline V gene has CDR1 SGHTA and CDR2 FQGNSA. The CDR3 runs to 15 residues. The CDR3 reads CASSRTPGSTDTQYF. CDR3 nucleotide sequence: TGTGCCAGCAGCCGGACCCCGGGTAGCACAGATACGCAGTATTTT.

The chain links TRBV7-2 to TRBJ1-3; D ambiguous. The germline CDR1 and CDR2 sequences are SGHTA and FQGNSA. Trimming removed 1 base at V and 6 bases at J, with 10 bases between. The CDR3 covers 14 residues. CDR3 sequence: CASSLGQRSNTIYF. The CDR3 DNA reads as TGTGCCAGCAGCTTAGGCCAGAGGTCAAACACCATATATTTT.

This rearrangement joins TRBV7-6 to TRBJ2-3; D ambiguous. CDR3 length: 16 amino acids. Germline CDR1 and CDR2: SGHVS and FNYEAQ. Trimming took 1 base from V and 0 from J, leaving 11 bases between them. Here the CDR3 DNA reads TGTGCCAGCAGCTTAGGGGCCACCACTAGCACAGATACGCAGTATTTT. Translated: CASSLGATTSTDTQYF.

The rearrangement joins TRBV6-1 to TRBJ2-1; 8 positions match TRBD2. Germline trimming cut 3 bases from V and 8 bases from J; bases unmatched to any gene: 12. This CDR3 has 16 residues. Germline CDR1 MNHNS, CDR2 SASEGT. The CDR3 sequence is CASSDQAGDSPDEQFF. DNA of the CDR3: TGTGCCAGCAGTGATCAAGCGGGAGACTCTCCAGATGAGCAGTTCTTC.

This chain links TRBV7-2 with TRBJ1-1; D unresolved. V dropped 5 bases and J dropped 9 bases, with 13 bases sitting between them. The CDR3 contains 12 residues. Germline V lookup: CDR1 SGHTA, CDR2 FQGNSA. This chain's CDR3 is CASSPLGRQAFF. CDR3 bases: TGTGCCAGCAGCCCCTTGGGGAGACAAGCTTTCTTT.

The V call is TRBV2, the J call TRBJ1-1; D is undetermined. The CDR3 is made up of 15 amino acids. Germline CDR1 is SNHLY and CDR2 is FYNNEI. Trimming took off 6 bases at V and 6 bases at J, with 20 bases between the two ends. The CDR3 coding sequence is TGTGCCAGCAGCGACGGGTACGCCCCGCGGCCTGAAGCTTTCTTT. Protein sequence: CASSDGYAPRPEAFF.

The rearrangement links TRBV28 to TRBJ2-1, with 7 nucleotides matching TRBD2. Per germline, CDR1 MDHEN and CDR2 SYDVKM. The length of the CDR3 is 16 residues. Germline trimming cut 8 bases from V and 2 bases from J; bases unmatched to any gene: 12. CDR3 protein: CASYDLAAGAYNEQFF. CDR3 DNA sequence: TGTGCCAGCTACGATCTAGCTGCGGGAGCCTACAATGAGCAGTTCTTC.

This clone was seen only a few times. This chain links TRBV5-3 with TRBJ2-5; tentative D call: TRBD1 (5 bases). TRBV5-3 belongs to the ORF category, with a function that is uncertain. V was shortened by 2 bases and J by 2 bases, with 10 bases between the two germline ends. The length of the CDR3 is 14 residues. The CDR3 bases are TGTGCCAGAAGCTTTGCGGACAAGCAAGAGACCCAGTACTTC. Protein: CARSFADKQETQYF.

CDR3 nucleotides: TGCGCCAGCAGTGAGGGCAGGGTAGGCCAACTCCCCTTCGAGACCCAGTACTTC. Its translation is CASSEGRVGQLPFETQYF. The chain is built from TRBV10-2 and TRBJ2-5; TRBD1 is a possible D gene (5 bases). The CDR3 consists of 18 residues. V gave up 2 bases and J gave up 5 bases, with 24 bases separating them. Germline V gene lookup returns CDR1 WSHSY and CDR2 SAAADI.

The CDR3 nucleotides are TGTGCCGTAGGGGGGTTACCAATTAACAATGAGCAGTTCTTC. This codes for CAVGGLPINNEQFF. The rearrangement joins TRBV10-3 to TRBJ2-1; either TRBD1 or TRBD2 may supply D (6 bases each). This CDR3 is built from 14 residues. Between the trimmed V and J ends, which lost 11 bases and 5 bases, there was a span of 19 bases. CDR1 ENHRY and CDR2 SYGVKD come from the germline V gene.

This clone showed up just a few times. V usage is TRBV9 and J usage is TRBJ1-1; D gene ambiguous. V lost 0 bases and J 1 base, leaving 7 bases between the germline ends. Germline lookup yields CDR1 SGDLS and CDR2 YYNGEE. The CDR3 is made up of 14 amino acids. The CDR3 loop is CASSVVPENTEAFF. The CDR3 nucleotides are TGTGCCAGCAGCGTAGTCCCGGAGAACACTGAAGCTTTCTTT.

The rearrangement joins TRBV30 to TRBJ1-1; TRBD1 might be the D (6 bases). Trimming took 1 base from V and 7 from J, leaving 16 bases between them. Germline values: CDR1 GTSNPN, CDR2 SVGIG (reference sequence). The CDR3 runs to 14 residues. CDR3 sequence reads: CAWSALGGIDEAFF. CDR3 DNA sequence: TGTGCCTGGAGTGCCCTAGGGGGGATCGATGAAGCTTTCTTT.

CDR3 nucleotides: TGCGCCAGCGGCTCCCCTGGGAGCTATGGCTACACCTTC. Translating it yields CASGSPGSYGYTF. The chain recombines TRBV5-1 with TRBJ1-2; D gene uncertain. Deletions cut 7 bases from V and 4 bases from J, with 14 bases between. The CDR3 is 13 residues long. Germline CDR1 SGHRS, CDR2 YFSETQ.

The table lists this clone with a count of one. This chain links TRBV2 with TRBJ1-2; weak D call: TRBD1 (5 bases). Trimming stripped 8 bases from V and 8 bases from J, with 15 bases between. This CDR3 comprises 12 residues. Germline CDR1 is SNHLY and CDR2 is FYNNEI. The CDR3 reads CASGTTGSGYTF. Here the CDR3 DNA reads TGTGCCAGCGGGACGACGGGAAGCGGCTACACCTTC.

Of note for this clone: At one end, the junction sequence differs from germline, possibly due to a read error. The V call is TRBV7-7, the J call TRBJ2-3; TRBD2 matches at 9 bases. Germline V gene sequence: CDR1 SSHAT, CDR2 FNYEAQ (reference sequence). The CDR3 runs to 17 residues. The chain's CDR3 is CASSPRLLAGSLATQYF. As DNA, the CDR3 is TGTGCTAGCAGCCCCCGACTTCTAGCGGGGTCCCTTGCTACGCAGTATTTT.

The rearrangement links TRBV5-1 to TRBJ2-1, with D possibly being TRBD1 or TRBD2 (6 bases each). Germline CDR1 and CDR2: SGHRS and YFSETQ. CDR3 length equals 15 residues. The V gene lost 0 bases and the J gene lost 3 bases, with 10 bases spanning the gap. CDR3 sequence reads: CASSLEGGLYNEQFF. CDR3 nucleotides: TGCGCCAGCAGCTTGGAGGGGGGCCTCTACAATGAGCAGTTCTTC. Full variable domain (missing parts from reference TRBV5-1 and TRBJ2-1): KAGVTQTPRYLIKTRGQQVTLSCSPISGHRSVSWYQQTPGQGLQFLFEYFSETQRNKGNFPGRFSGRQFSNSRSEMNVSTLELGDSALYLCASSLEGGLYNEQFFGPGTRLTVL.

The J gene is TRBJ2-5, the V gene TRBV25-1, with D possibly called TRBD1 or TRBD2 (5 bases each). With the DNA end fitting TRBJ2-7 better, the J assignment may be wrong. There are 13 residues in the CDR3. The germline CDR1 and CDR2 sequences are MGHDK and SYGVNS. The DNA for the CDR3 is TGTGCCAGCGCCGGGACGAACTCCTACGAGCAGTACTTC. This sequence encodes CASAGTNSYEQYF.

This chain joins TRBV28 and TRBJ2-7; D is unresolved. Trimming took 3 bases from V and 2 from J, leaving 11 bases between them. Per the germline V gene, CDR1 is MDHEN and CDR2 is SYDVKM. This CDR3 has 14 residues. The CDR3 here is CASSFHLRPYEQYF. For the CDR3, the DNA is TGTGCCAGCAGTTTCCACCTGCGCCCCTACGAGCAGTACTTC.

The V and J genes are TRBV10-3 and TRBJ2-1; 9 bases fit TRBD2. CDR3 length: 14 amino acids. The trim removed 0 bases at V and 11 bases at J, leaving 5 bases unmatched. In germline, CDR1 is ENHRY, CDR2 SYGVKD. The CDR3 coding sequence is TGTGCCATCAGTGAGTCGGGGACTAGCTCCAAGCAGTTCTTC. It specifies CAISESGTSSKQFF.

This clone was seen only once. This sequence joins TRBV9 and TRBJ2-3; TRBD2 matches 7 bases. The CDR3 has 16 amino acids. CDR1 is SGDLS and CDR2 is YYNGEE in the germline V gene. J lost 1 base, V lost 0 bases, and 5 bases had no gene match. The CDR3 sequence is CASSVVASGRTDTQYF. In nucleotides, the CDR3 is TGTGCCAGCAGCGTAGTGGCTAGCGGTCGCACAGATACGCAGTATTTT.

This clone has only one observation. The CDR3 loop reads CASSVGTSGSFEQFF. CDR3 nucleotide sequence: TGTGCCAGCAGCGTAGGGACTAGCGGGAGTTTTGAGCAGTTCTTC. The V and J genes are TRBV9 and TRBJ2-1; 13 bases are a match to TRBD2. V trimming: 0 bases; J trimming: 9 bases; junction bases outside the gene matches: 3. Germline V gives CDR1 SGDLS, CDR2 YYNGEE. The CDR3 runs 15 residues.

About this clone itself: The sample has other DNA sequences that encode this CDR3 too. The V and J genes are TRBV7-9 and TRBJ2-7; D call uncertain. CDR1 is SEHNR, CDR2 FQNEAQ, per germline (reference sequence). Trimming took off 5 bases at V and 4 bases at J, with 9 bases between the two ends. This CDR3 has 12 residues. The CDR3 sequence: CASSPGRYEQYF. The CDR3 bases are TGTGCCAGCAGCCCCGGAAGATACGAGCAGTACTTC.

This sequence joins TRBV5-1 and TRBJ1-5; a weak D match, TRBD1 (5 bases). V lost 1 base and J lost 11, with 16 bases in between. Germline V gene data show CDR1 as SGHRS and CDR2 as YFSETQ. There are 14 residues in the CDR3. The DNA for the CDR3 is TGCGCCAGCAGCTTGTACGGGGGAGAAGGGTCCCAGCATTTT. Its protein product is CASSLYGGEGSQHF.

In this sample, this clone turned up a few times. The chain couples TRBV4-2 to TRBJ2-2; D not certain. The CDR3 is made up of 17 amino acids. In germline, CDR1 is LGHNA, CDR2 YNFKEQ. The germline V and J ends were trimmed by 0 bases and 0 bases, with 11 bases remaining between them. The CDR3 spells CASSQDSVTANTGELFF. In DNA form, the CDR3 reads TGTGCCAGCAGCCAAGATTCAGTGACGGCGAACACCGGGGAGCTGTTTTTT.

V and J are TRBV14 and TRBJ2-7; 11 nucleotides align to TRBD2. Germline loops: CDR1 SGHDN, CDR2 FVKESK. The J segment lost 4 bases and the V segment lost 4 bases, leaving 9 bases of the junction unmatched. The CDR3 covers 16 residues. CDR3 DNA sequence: TGTGCCAGCAGCCCCGGCGTACTAGCGGGAGTTTACGAGCAGTACTTC. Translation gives CASSPGVLAGVYEQYF.

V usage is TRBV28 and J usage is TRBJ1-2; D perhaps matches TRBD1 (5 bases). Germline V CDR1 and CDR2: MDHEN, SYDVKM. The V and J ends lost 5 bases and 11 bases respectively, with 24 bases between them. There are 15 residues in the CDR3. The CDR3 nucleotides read TGTGCCAGCAGTCTTCCAGGTCGGGGCGGAATAGGTTACACCTTC. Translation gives CASSLPGRGGIGYTF.

The CDR3 loop is CSVEDEAGGEQYF. The CDR3 region has the DNA TGCAGCGTTGAAGATGAAGCGGGAGGCGAGCAGTACTTC. The rearrangement uses TRBV29-1 and TRBJ2-5; 9 bases line up with TRBD2. The end of the DNA fits TRBJ2-7 better, so the J call may be wrong. Looked up from germline, CDR1 is SQVTM and CDR2 is ANQGSEA. This CDR3 has 13 amino acids.